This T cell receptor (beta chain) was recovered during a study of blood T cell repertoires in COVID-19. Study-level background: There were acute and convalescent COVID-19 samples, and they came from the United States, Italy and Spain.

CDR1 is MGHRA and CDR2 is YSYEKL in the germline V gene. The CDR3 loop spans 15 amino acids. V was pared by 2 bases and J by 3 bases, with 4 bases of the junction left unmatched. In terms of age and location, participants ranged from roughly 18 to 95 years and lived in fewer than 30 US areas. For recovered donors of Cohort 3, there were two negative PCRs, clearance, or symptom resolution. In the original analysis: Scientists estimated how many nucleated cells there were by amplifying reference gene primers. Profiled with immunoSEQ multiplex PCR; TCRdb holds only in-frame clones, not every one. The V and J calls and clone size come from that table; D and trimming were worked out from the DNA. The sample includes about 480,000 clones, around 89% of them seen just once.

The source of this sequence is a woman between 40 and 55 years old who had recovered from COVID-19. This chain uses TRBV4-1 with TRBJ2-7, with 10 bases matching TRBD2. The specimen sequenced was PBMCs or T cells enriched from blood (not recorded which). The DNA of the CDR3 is TGCGCCAGCAGCCAACCTCTAGCGGGAGTCTACGAGCAGTACTTC. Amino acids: CASSQPLAGVYEQYF.